The rows below give T cell receptor beta chains drawn from one sample of a study of early T cells in non-severe SARS-CoV-2 infection. TCRdb recomputed calls from the 5' RACE reads with MiXCR, one row per CDR3 protein. Of about 110,000 distinct CDR3 sequences in the sample, 9.5% to 13% are singletons; the top ten hold 2.5% to 4%. The source material was whole blood. Receptor source: an adult who was a healthcare worker with PCR-confirmed SARS-CoV-2 infection or an uninfected control (not recorded which). Each CDR3 is given without its conserved first and last residue.

ASSYGSGAVSTDTQY,TRBV6-5,TRBJ2-3
SAISGKRGPSSYNEQF,TRBV20-1,TRBJ2-1
ASSQRGGGGPGTGTQY,TRBV3-1,TRBJ2-5
ATSERDSNTGELF,TRBV24-1,TRBJ2-2
ASSLGTSVETQY,TRBV5-4,TRBJ2-5
ASSSGIRTVSHSPLH,TRBV11-2,TRBJ1-6
ASSKFVASVYEQY,TRBV28,TRBJ2-7
ASSLDLGAEETQY,TRBV7-8,TRBJ2-5
ASSPISGAAGDTQY,TRBV5-1,TRBJ2-3
SVPGHREAF,TRBV29-1,TRBJ1-1
ASSQGAVTQY,TRBV12-3/TRBV12-4,TRBJ2-3
ASSRQLNEKLF,TRBV11-2,TRBJ1-4
SAELRGETQY,TRBV20-1,TRBJ2-5
ASSSDIGGNTIY,TRBV7-2,TRBJ1-3
ASSYPGGPGVEQY,TRBV11-2,TRBJ2-7
SARGASEQF,TRBV29-1,TRBJ2-1
ATSSPQLGTQY,TRBV15,TRBJ2-5
ASSLSGSADKLF,TRBV7-9,TRBJ1-4
SARGTAKYGYT,TRBV20-1,TRBJ1-2
ASSPLGGHYGYT,TRBV7-2,TRBJ1-2
ASSPGDRAKNIQY,TRBV6-6,TRBJ2-4
ASSPGKPSYEQY,TRBV18,TRBJ2-7
ASSPGVAGHQETQY,TRBV11-3,TRBJ2-5
ASSLGGLNYNEQF,TRBV5-1,TRBJ2-1
ASSLRSQAVETQY,TRBV5-1,TRBJ2-5
ASSFERGETQY,TRBV7-2,TRBJ2-5
ASSQGDYGYT,TRBV4-1,TRBJ1-2
ASRGSGDNEQF,TRBV4-2,TRBJ2-1
ASSYSPPGAIGYT,TRBV6-6,TRBJ1-2
ASSIDPRGAGELF,TRBV19,TRBJ2-2
SATRRGGGTEAF,TRBV20-1,TRBJ1-1
ASSQSIVEQY,TRBV5-8,TRBJ2-7
SVRTGGFGEQY,TRBV29-1,TRBJ2-7
ASSTGQGRVPLDGYT,TRBV5-1,TRBJ1-2
ASSQRGSEEDEQY,TRBV2,TRBJ2-7